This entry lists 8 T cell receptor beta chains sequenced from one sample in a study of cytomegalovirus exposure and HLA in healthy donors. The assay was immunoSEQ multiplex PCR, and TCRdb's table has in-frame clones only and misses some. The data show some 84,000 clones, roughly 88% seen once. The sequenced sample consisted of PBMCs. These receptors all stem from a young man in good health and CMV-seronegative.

For the CDR3, the DNA is TGTGCCACCAGCAGAGTCTCGGAGGAAAGCACTGAAGCTTTCTTT. Translated: CATSRVSEESTEAFF. V usage is TRBV15 and J usage is TRBJ1-1; D not resolved. The CDR3 contains 15 residues. Germline V CDR1 and CDR2: LNHNV, YYDKDF (reference sequence). V gave up 1 base and J gave up 4 bases, with 13 bases separating them.

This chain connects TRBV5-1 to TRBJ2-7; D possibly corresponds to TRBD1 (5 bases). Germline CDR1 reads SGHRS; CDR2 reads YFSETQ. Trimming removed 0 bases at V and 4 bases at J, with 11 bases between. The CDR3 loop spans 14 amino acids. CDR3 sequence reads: CASSLGTGRYEQYF. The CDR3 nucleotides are TGCGCCAGCAGCTTGGGCACAGGACGATACGAGCAGTACTTC.

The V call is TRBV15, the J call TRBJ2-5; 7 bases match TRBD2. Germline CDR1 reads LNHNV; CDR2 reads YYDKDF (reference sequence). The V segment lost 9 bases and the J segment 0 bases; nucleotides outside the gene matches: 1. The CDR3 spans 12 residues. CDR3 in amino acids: CATGGYQETQYF. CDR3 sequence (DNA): TGTGCCACGGGGGGGTACCAAGAGACCCAGTACTTC.

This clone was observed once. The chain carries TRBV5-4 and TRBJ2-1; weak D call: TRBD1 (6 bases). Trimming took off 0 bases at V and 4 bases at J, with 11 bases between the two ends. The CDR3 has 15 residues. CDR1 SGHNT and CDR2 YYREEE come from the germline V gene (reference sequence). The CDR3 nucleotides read TGTGCCAGCAGCTTGGGGGGGCCAAGTTACAATGAGCAGTTCTTC. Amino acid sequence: CASSLGGPSYNEQFF. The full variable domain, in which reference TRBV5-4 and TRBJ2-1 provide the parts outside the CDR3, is ETGVTQSPTHLIKTRGQQVTLRCSSQSGHNTVSWYQQALGQGPQFIFQYYREEENGRGNFPPRFSGLQFPNYSSELNVNALELDDSALYLCASSLGGPSYNEQFFGPGTRLTVL.

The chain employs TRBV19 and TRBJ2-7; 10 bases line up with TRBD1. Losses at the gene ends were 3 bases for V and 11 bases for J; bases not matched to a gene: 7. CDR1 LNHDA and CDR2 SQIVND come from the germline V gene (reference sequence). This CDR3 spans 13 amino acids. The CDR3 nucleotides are TGTGCCAGTAGTATCCCCGGGACAGGGGTCAAGTACTTC. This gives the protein CASSIPGTGVKYF.

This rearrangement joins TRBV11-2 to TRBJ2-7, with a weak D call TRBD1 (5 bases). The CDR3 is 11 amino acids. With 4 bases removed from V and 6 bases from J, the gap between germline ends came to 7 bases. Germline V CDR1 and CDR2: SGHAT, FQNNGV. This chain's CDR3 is CASSSRVEQYF. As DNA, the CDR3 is TGTGCCAGCAGCTCCAGGGTCGAGCAGTACTTC.

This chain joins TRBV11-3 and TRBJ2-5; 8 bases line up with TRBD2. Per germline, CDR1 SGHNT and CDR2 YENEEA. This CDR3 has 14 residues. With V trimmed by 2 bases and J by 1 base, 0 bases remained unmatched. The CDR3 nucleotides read TGTGCCAGCAGCTTAACTAGCGGCCAAGAGACCCAGTACTTC. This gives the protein CASSLTSGQETQYF.

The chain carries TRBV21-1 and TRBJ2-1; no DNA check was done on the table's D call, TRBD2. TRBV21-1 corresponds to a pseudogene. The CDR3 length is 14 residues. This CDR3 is CASMPYSGYNEQFF. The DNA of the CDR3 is TGTGCCAGCATGCCTTACAGCGGGTACAATGAGCAGTTCTTC.